A single TCR beta chain is shown here with its context. These data originate in a study of blood T cell repertoires in COVID-19. In the original analysis: Amplification of reference gene primers was used by the study to estimate nucleated cell counts. The method was immunoSEQ multiplex PCR; TCRdb's version includes in-frame clones alone and lacks a portion of them. V, J and clone size are those of that table, while D and trimming were read from the DNA. Of approximately 53,000 clones in the sample, about 81% were seen once. The CDR3 has 13 residues. Germline lookup yields CDR1 LGHDT and CDR2 YNNKEL (reference sequence). V lost 3 bases, J lost 5 bases, and 10 bases lay in between.

The V and J genes are TRBV3-1 (or the pseudogene TRBV3-2) and TRBJ1-2; unclear D gene. Source material: peripheral blood. This TCR was sampled from a woman in her sixties or seventies with acute or convalescent COVID-19. The CDR3 DNA follows: TGTGCCAGCAGCCAGGACCGGGGTTATGGCTACACCTTC. Translating it yields CASSQDRGYGYTF.